This paragraph covers one T cell receptor (beta chain) sequence. TCRdb analysed the RT-PCR reads with MiXCR anew, one entry per CDR3 protein. In the table there are about 680,000 distinct CDR3 sequences, approximately 15% of which are singletons. Germline lookup yields CDR1 DFQATT and CDR2 SNEGSKA (reference sequence). This CDR3 comprises 12 residues. Losses at the gene ends were 6 bases for V and 5 bases for J; bases not matched to a gene: 3. This sequence joins TRBV20-1 and TRBJ2-5; 10 positions match TRBD2. The specimen was memory CD4+ T cells from blood. This sequence was found in a female donor in good health, serving as a healthy control. As DNA, the CDR3 is TGCAGTGCCCAAGCGGGAGGGGAGACCCAGTACTTC. It encodes CSAQAGGETQYF.